This T cell receptor beta chain originates from a study of blood T cell repertoires in COVID-19. Measured with immunoSEQ multiplex PCR; TCRdb has only the in-frame clones, and not every one. The data hold roughly 200,000 clones, with about 86% observed a single time. The CDR3 has 16 amino acids. The germline CDR1 and CDR2 sequences are SGHTA and FQGNSA. V lost 5 bases to trimming and J lost 5 bases; unmatched junction nucleotides: 14. This study enrolled people aged roughly 18 to 89 from about 24 US geographic areas. Sequenced input: PBMCs or T cells enriched from blood (not recorded which). This clonotype was sampled from a woman aged 25 to 39 who had been exposed to COVID-19. This chain uses TRBV7-2 with TRBJ2-7; TRBD1 matches at 8 bases. The CDR3: CASSAPHETGVDEQYF. Here the CDR3 DNA reads TGTGCCAGCAGCGCCCCTCACGAGACAGGGGTCGACGAGCAGTACTTC. The variable domain in full, with the rest retrieved from reference TRBV7-2 and TRBJ2-7, is GAGVSQSPSNKVTEKGKDVELRCDPISGHTALYWYRQSLGQGLEFLIYFQGNSAPDKSGLPSDRFSAERTGGSVSTLTIQRTQQEDSAVYLCASSAPHETGVDEQYFGPGTRLTVT.